This T cell receptor beta chain was found in a study of identical twins. TCRdb ran MiXCR on the 5' RACE reads and lists one entry per CDR3 protein. The sample includes approximately 1.8 million distinct CDR3 sequences, about 32% seen only once; the top ten take about 0.25%. Germline trimming cut 6 bases from V and 0 bases from J; bases unmatched to any gene: 8. Per the germline V gene, CDR1 is SGHRS and CDR2 is YFSETQ. The length of the CDR3 is 16 residues. This clonotype was observed a handful of times. Sequencing was done on a sample of cord blood. This clonotype was obtained from a newborn girl in good health. The chain carries TRBV5-1 and TRBJ2-3; 9 bases line up with TRBD2. CDR3 protein: CASNLAGPTSTDTQYF. As DNA, the CDR3 is TGCGCCAGCAACCTAGCGGGGCCTACTAGCACAGATACGCAGTATTTT.